The clone carrying this T cell receptor (beta chain) was seen at least ten times. The antigen is undetermined. The data are from a study of blood T cells in healthy people across ages. Study observations and caveats: Long-lived donors exceeded aged donors in naive CD4+ cells and diversity. Diversity figures based on one million T cells were deemed too low.

The CDR3 loop spans 14 amino acids. Trimming cost V 6 bases and J 2 bases, with 14 bases left between them. The second PCR ran about 7 to 12 cycles with a sample-barcoded 5' primer and J-beta primers. Each sample provided no less than 2.5 million CDR3-containing paired-end reads. TCRdb reprocessed the 5' RACE reads with MiXCR, giving one entry per CDR3 protein. The sample has 1.5 million to 2 million distinct CDR3 sequences; roughly 28% are singletons. V gene TRBV12-3 or TRBV12-4 combines with J gene TRBJ2-7; D may correspond to TRBD1 or TRBD2 (5 bases each). The sample consisted of blood. The clonotype comes from a woman younger than 45 in good health. The CDR3 loop reads CASRGPGPPYEQYF. CDR3 in DNA: TGTGCCAGCAGAGGACCGGGGCCGCCCTACGAGCAGTACTTC.